The 2 T cell receptor beta chains given below trace back to one sample, sequenced in a study of tumor and adjacent non-tumor tissue in lung cancer. A modified ARM-PCR protocol with three rounds of nested PCR amplified TCRbeta. Each CDR3 protein is one row after TCRdb ran MiXCR on the multiplex PCR reads. The profile covers 120,000 or so distinct CDR3 sequences, with over 70% appearing a single time and approximately 24% taken by the ten largest. No cell sorting was done before RNA was extracted from the tissue. The sample was lung tumor tissue. These receptors were collected from a man aged 65 to 85 with non-small cell lung cancer.

As concerns this clonotype: At one end the junction does not follow the germline gene, possibly because of a read error. The CDR3 here is CASSLGGEYNEQSF. The CDR3 coding sequence is TGTGCCAGCAGCCTGGGCGGGGAATACAATGAGCAGTCCTTC. The rearrangement uses TRBV5-4 and TRBJ2-1; a possible D gene is TRBD2 (6 bases). The CDR3 extends over 14 amino acids. The germline V gene encodes CDR1 SGHNT and CDR2 YYREEE (reference sequence). Together with reference TRBV5-4 and TRBJ2-1, the CDR3 gives the full variable domain: ETGVTQSPTHLIKTRGQQVTLRCSSQSGHNTVSWYQQALGQGPQFIFQYYREEENGRGNFPPRFSGLQFPNYSSELNVNALELDDSALYLCASSLGGEYNEQSFGPGTRLTVL.

Regarding this clonotype: One end of the junction fails to match germline, which may point to a read error. The rearrangement links TRBV28 to TRBJ1-2; D gene ambiguous. The CDR3 consists of 13 residues. Per germline, CDR1 MDHEN and CDR2 SYDVKM. CDR3 bases: TGTGCCAGCAGTCTAACACCTGACTATGGCTACAACTTC. Translating it yields CASSLTPDYGYNF.